The 3 T cell receptor beta chains in this list originate from one sample, sequenced in a study of CD8 T cells in ankylosing spondylitis. Regarding the study as a whole: A TCR beta motif of eight highly homologous variants appeared characteristic of ankylosing spondylitis blood.

TCRdb processed the 5' RACE reads anew with MiXCR; each CDR3 protein has one entry. Of around 390,000 distinct CDR3 sequences in the sample, approximately 20% were seen once. These TCRs' antigens remain unknown. The sequenced sample consisted of blood, either unsorted or a sorted T cell fraction (not recorded which). Receptors were obtained from a male donor with ankylosing spondylitis.

The chain joins TRBV11-2 to TRBJ2-2; the D is unclear. The germline CDR1 and CDR2 sequences are SGHAT and FQNNGV. CDR3 length: 12 amino acids. V was shortened by 0 bases and J by 7 bases, with 3 bases between the two germline ends. The CDR3 DNA follows: TGTGCCAGCAGCTTAGATCTCGGGGAGCTGTTTTTT. This gives the protein CASSLDLGELFF. Complete variable domain (other parts from reference TRBV11-2 and TRBJ2-2): EAGVAQSPRYKIIEKRQSVAFWCNPISGHATLYWYQQILGQGPKLLIQFQNNGVVDDSQLPKDRFSAERLKGVDSTLKIQPAKLEDSAVYLCASSLDLGELFFGEGSRLTVL.

At least ten counts were recorded for this clonotype. The V and J genes are TRBV6-2 or TRBV6-3 and TRBJ1-1, with a possible D match to TRBD1 (6 bases). Germline CDR1 is MNHEY and CDR2 is SVGEGT. The CDR3 has 15 amino acids. Trimming stripped 1 base from V and 1 base from J, with 10 bases between. Here the CDR3 reads CASSYLGQTNTEAFF. Here the CDR3 DNA reads TGTGCCAGCAGTTACTTGGGACAAACGAACACTGAAGCTTTCTTT.

This rearrangement joins TRBV29-1 to TRBJ2-7; a possible D gene is TRBD1 (5 bases). Trimming pared 5 bases from V and 2 bases from J, leaving 13 bases between. CDR3 length: 13 residues. CDR1 and CDR2 from the germline V gene are SQVTM and ANQGSEA. The CDR3 sequence is CSVRGFTTYEQYF. CDR3 bases: TGCAGCGTTAGGGGTTTTACCACCTACGAGCAGTACTTC.